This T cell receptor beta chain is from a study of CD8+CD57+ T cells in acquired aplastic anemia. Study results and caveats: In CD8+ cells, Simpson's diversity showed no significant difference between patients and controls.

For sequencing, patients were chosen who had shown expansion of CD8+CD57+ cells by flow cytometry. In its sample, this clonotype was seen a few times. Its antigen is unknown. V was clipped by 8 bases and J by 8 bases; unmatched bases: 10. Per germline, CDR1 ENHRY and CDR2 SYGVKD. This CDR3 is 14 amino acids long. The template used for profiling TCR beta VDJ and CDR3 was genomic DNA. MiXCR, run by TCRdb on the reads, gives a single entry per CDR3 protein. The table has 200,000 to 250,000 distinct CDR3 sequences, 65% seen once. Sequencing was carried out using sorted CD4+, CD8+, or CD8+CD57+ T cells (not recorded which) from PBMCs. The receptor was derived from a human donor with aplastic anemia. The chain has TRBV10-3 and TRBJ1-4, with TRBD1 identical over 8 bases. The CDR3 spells CAIGGQGAEEKLFF. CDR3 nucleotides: TGTGCCATCGGAGGGCAGGGGGCGGAAGAAAAACTGTTTTTT.